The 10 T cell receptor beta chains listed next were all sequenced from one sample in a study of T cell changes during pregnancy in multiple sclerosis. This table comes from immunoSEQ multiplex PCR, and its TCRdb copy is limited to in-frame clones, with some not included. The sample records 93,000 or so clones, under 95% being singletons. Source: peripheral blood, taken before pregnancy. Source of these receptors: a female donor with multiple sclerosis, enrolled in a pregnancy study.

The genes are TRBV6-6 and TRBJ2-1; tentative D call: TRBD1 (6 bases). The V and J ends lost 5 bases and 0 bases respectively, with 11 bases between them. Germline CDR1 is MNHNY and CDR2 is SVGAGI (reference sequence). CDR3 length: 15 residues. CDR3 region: CASSLQGSSYNEQFF. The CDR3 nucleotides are TGTGCCAGCAGTCTTCAGGGGAGCTCCTACAATGAGCAGTTCTTC.

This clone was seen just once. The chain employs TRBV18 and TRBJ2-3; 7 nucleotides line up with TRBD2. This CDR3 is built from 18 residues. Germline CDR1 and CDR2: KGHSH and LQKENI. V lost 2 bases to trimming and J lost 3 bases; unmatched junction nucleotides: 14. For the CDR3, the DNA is TGTGCCAGCTCACCAATGGGTCTAGCGGCCTCGGGAACAGATACGCAGTATTTT. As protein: CASSPMGLAASGTDTQYF.

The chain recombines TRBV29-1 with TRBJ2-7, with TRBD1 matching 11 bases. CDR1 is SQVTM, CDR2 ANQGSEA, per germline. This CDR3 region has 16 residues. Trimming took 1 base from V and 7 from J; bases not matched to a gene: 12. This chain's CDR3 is CSVEGGQGGSWREQYF. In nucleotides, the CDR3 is TGCAGCGTTGAAGGGGGACAGGGGGGATCTTGGCGGGAGCAGTACTTC.

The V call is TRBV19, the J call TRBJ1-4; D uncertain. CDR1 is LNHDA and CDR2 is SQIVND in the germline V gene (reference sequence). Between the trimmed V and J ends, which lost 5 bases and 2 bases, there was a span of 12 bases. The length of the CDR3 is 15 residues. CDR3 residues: CASSLQLATNEKLFF. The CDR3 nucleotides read TGTGCCAGTAGTCTCCAGTTAGCTACTAATGAAAAACTGTTTTTT.

CDR3 amino acids: CASSLTWRGEAFF. DNA of the CDR3: TGTGCCAGCAGCTTGACATGGCGGGGTGAAGCTTTCTTT. This sequence joins TRBV11-3 and TRBJ1-1; D not certain. V shed 3 bases and J shed 7 bases, with 12 bases lying between them. The CDR3 consists of 13 residues. Germline V gives CDR1 SGHNT, CDR2 YENEEA.

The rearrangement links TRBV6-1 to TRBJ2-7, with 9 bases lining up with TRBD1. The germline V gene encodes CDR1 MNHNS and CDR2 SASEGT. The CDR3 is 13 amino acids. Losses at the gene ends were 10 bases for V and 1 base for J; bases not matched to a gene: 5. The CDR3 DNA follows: TGTGCCATTCCGGGACAGGGTTCCTACGAGCAGTACTTC. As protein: CAIPGQGSYEQYF.

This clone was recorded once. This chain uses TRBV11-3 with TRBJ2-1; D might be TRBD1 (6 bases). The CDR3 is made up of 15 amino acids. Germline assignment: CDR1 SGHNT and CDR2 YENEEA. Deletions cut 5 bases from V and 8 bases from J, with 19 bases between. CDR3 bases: TGTGCCAGCAGCCCAGGGGATCGGACAAACGATGAGCAGTTCTTC. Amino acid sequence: CASSPGDRTNDEQFF.

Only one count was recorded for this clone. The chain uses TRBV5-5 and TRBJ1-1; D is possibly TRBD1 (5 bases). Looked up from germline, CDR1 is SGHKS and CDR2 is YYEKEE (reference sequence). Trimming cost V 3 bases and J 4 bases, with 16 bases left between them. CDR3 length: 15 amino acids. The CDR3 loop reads CASSYGGVVGTEAFF. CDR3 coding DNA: TGTGCCAGCAGCTACGGGGGGGTGGTGGGCACTGAAGCTTTCTTT.

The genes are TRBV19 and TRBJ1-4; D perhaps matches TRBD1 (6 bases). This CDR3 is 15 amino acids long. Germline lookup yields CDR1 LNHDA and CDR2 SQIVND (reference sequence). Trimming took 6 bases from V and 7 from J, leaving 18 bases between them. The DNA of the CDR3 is TGTGCCAGTAGCTCCTCGGGGGGCCTTAGTGAAAAACTGTTTTTT. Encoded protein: CASSSSGGLSEKLFF.

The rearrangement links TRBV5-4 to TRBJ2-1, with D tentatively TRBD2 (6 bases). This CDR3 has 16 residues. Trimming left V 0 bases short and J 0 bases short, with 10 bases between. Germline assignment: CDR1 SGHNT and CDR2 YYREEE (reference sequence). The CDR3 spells CASSLGRAGSYNEQFF. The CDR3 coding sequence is TGTGCCAGCAGCTTGGGGCGAGCGGGCTCCTACAATGAGCAGTTCTTC.